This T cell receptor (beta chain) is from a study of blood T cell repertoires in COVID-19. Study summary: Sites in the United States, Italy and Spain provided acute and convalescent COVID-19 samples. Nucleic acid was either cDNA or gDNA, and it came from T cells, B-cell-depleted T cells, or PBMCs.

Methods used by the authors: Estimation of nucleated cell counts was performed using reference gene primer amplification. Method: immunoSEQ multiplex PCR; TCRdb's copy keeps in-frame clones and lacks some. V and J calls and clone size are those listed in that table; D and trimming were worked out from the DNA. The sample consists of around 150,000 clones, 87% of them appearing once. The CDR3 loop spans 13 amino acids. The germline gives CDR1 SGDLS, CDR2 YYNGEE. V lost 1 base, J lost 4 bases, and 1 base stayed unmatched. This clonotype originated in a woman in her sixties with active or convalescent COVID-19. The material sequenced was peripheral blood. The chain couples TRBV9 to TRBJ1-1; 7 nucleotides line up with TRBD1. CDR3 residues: CASSVSGGTEAFF. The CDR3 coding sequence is TGTGCCAGCAGCGTATCAGGGGGCACTGAAGCTTTCTTT.